This record covers a single T cell receptor (beta chain). The antigen is not known. This record belongs to a study of shared clonotypes between healthy human individuals. Study-wide background: Each donor had three CD4 naive, three CD4 memory, two CD8 naive and one CD8 memory plate. Overall study findings and caveats: The study's rarefaction showed incomplete sorted-subset sequencing despite large depth. The study found about 5% of naive CD4 clonotypes shared across a handful of donors.

The protocol was immunoSEQ multiplex PCR, while the TCRdb copy is restricted to in-frame clones and leaves out a portion. The sample lists about 2 million clones, roughly 95% occurring once. The CDR3 sequence is 20 residues long. The V and J ends lost 2 bases and 0 bases, in that order; junction bases with no gene match: 16. Germline V gene data show CDR1 as GTSNPN and CDR2 as SVGIG (reference sequence). The source material was naive CD4+ T cells sorted from blood. Subset reported: CD45RA+ positively selected. The chain recombines TRBV30 with TRBJ1-6; 7 positions agree with TRBD1. The source is a man between 18 and 35 years old in good health. The CDR3 coding sequence is TGTGCCTGGAGTCCGAAGGGGGCAGGGCCGATGAGCTCCTATAATTCACCCCTCCACTTT. Amino acid sequence: CAWSPKGAGPMSSYNSPLHF.